Listed below are T cell receptor beta chains from one sample, sequenced in a study of blood T cells in healthy people across ages. Each CDR3 protein is one row after TCRdb ran MiXCR on the 5' RACE reads. Of approximately 1.5 million distinct CDR3 sequences listed, 40% to 45% are singletons. The specimen was blood. Source of these receptors: a woman aged 18-30 years in good health. Both conserved end residues are part of each CDR3. The D gene is left open where the match is weak. For some rows the clone size is stated as once, few or many, or as a class when expanded; others skip it.

v_call	d_call	j_call	clone_size	cdr3_aa	cdr3_nt
TRBV6-2/TRBV6-3	TRBD2	TRBJ2-1	few	CASRGTSGPFSSYNEQFF	TGTGCCAGCAGAGGGACTAGCGGACCTTTCAGCTCCTACAATGAGCAGTTCTTC
TRBV3-1	.	TRBJ2-1	few	CASSQAAAGNEQFF	TGTGCCAGCAGCCAAGCGGCCGCCGGCAATGAGCAGTTCTTC
TRBV2	.	TRBJ2-7	once	CAVDGGEQYF	TGTGCCGTAGACGGGGGCGAGCAGTACTTC
TRBV13	TRBD2	TRBJ2-3	few	CASSLWREVTLTDTQYF	TGTGCCAGCAGCTTATGGCGGGAGGTGACGCTCACAGATACGCAGTATTTT
TRBV12-3/TRBV12-4	TRBD2	TRBJ2-5	.	CASTTRGGPYQETQYF	TGTGCCAGCACCACCCGCGGGGGACCGTACCAAGAGACCCAGTACTTC
TRBV29-1	.	TRBJ2-5	.	CTIRTAGERYF	TGCACCATACGGACCGCTGGCGAGCGGTACTTC
TRBV20-1	TRBD2	TRBJ2-7	few	CSASASGRIYEQYF	TGCAGTGCTAGCGCTAGCGGGAGAATCTACGAGCAGTACTTC
TRBV29-1	TRBD1	TRBJ1-1	few	CSVAEQGAGITEAFF	TGCAGCGTTGCCGAACAGGGGGCAGGGATCACTGAAGCTTTCTTT
TRBV12-3/TRBV12-4	.	TRBJ2-5	.	CASSLRRSQETQYF	TGTGCCAGCAGTCTCAGACGGAGCCAAGAGACCCAGTACTTC
TRBV7-6	.	TRBJ1-6	few	CASSPVLPSSYNSPLHF	TGTGCCAGCAGCCCGGTCCTTCCGAGCTCCTATAATTCACCCCTCCACTTT
TRBV29-1	TRBD2	TRBJ2-5	.	CSVERGATYNEQYF	TGCAGCGTTGAGCGGGGGGCTACCTACAATGAGCAGTACTTC
TRBV4-3	.	TRBJ2-7	.	CASSQYANPSYEQYF	TGCGCCAGCAGCCAATACGCTAACCCCTCCTACGAGCAGTACTTC
TRBV3-1	.	TRBJ2-1	.	CASTQDPPGSYNEQFF	TGTGCCAGCACTCAAGATCCCCCGGGTTCCTACAATGAGCAGTTCTTC
TRBV27	TRBD2	TRBJ2-5	.	CASSPQGLAWETQYF	TGTGCCAGCAGCCCTCAGGGACTAGCATGGGAGACCCAGTACTTC
TRBV9	TRBD2	TRBJ2-1	.	CASSVGTSGGDEQFF	TGTGCCAGCAGCGTAGGGACTAGCGGGGGCGATGAGCAGTTCTTC
TRBV2	.	TRBJ1-4	.	CATIVGTTTNEKLFF	TGTGCCACAATAGTCGGAACCACAACTAATGAAAAACTGTTTTTT
TRBV29-1	TRBD2	TRBJ2-7	.	CSVGGTSGTHSYEQYF	TGCAGCGTCGGAGGGACTAGCGGGACACACTCCTACGAGCAGTACTTC
TRBV12-3/TRBV12-4	TRBD1	TRBJ1-6	.	CASSFQRTGDSPLHF	TGTGCCAGCAGCTTTCAACGGACAGGGGATTCACCCCTCCACTTT
TRBV7-9	.	TRBJ2-7	.	CASSSDSLSEQYF	TGTGCCAGCAGCTCTGACAGTTTAAGCGAGCAGTACTTC
TRBV5-6	TRBD1	TRBJ2-5	.	CASRQGNQETQYF	TGTGCCAGCAGACAGGGGAACCAAGAGACCCAGTACTTC
TRBV24-1	TRBD2	TRBJ2-3	.	CATRTSAGTDTQYF	TGTGCCACCCGGACTAGTGCGGGCACAGATACGCAGTATTTT
TRBV6-6	.	TRBJ2-1	.	CAGRATSPQLYNEQFF	TGTGCCGGCAGGGCTACGTCCCCTCAACTTTACAATGAGCAGTTCTTC
TRBV27	.	TRBJ1-1	few	CASSPPPENTEAFF	TGTGCCAGCAGTCCCCCCCCGGAGAACACTGAAGCTTTCTTT
TRBV6-2/TRBV6-3	TRBD1	TRBJ2-1	.	CASSYGTGEGSEQFF	TGTGCCAGCAGTTACGGGACAGGGGAAGGCAGTGAGCAGTTCTTC
TRBV3-1	.	TRBJ2-7	.	CASSQELAVYEQYF	TGTGCCAGCAGCCAAGAACTAGCAGTCTACGAGCAGTACTTC
TRBV20-1	.	TRBJ2-7	.	CSARDPLQYEQYF	TGCAGTGCTAGAGACCCATTGCAGTACGAGCAGTACTTC
TRBV29-1	.	TRBJ2-7	.	CSPRRALYNEQYF	TGCAGCCCCCGAAGGGCCCTTTACAATGAGCAGTACTTC
TRBV6-6	.	TRBJ1-1	.	CASSYIRVGATEAFF	TGTGCCAGCAGTTACATAAGGGTCGGGGCCACTGAAGCTTTCTTT
TRBV25-1	TRBD1	TRBJ1-2	.	CASSSTGGRGYTF	TGTGCCAGCAGTAGCACAGGGGGCAGAGGCTACACCTTC
TRBV27	TRBD2	TRBJ2-3	many	CASSSGLAGAGDTQYF	TGTGCCAGCAGTTCTGGACTAGCGGGAGCAGGGGATACGCAGTATTTT
TRBV7-8	.	TRBJ2-2	many	CASSLAGVQGTGELFF	TGTGCCAGCAGCTTAGCGGGGGTACAGGGCACCGGGGAGCTGTTTTTT
TRBV29-1	TRBD2	TRBJ2-1	.	CSAAAGGYNEQFF	TGCAGCGCCGCGGCGGGAGGGTACAATGAGCAGTTCTTC
TRBV29-1	.	TRBJ1-2	.	CSVGDAGGASGYTF	TGCAGCGTTGGAGATGCGGGGGGCGCGTCTGGCTACACCTTC
TRBV5-1	.	TRBJ2-3	.	CASSLEPPISHDTQYF	TGCGCCAGCAGCTTGGAACCACCGATATCCCACGATACGCAGTATTTT
TRBV12-3/TRBV12-4	TRBD2	TRBJ2-3	few	CASSLGLAGPPKDTQYF	TGTGCCAGCAGTCTGGGACTAGCGGGACCGCCTAAAGATACGCAGTATTTT
TRBV7-9	TRBD2	TRBJ2-2	.	CASSLGGLANTGELFF	TGTGCCAGCAGCTTAGGGGGACTAGCAAACACCGGGGAGCTGTTTTTT
TRBV4-3	.	TRBJ1-1	.	CASSPYPRGPAEAFF	TGCGCCAGCAGCCCCTATCCACGGGGACCGGCAGAAGCTTTCTTT
TRBV28	.	TRBJ2-7	.	CASSLPPLYKQYF	TGTGCCAGCAGTTTGCCTCCTCTCTACAAGCAGTACTTC
TRBV16	.	TRBJ1-2	.	CASSQYKRGYTF	TGTGCCAGCAGCCAATACAAGAGGGGCTACACCTTC
TRBV12-3/TRBV12-4	.	TRBJ2-5	many	CASSPPTSPETQYF	TGTGCCAGCAGTCCCCCGACTAGTCCAGAGACCCAGTACTTC
TRBV19	TRBD1	TRBJ1-1	.	CASSEIDRANTEAFF	TGTGCCAGTAGCGAGATTGACAGGGCGAACACTGAAGCTTTCTTT
TRBV4-3	.	TRBJ2-3	.	CASSQAGASANLDTQYF	TGCGCCAGCAGCCAAGCAGGGGCTAGCGCTAACTTAGATACGCAGTATTTT
TRBV29-1	.	TRBJ1-2	few	CSVEVGEQVNYGYTF	TGCAGCGTTGAAGTGGGGGAGCAGGTTAACTATGGCTACACCTTC
TRBV12-5	TRBD2	TRBJ2-1	.	CASGPGLAENDEQFF	TGTGCTAGTGGTCCTGGACTAGCGGAGAACGATGAGCAGTTCTTC
TRBV9	TRBD2	TRBJ2-1	.	CASSPGTSGRPTYNEQFF	TGTGCCAGCAGCCCCGGGACTAGCGGGAGACCCACCTACAATGAGCAGTTCTTC
TRBV4-3	.	TRBJ1-5	.	CASSQRDGNQPQHF	TGCGCCAGCAGCCAAAGAGACGGAAATCAGCCCCAGCATTTT
TRBV30	TRBD2	TRBJ2-7	few	CAWSGKRGSYNEQYF	TGTGCCTGGAGCGGTAAGCGGGGCTCCTACAATGAGCAGTACTTC
TRBV10-3	.	TRBJ1-1	.	CAISEPPGINTEAFF	TGTGCCATCAGTGAGCCACCGGGTATTAACACTGAAGCTTTCTTT
TRBV4-3	TRBD1	TRBJ1-4	.	CASSQDEDREFEKLFF	TGCGCCAGCAGCCAAGACGAAGACAGGGAATTTGAAAAACTGTTTTTT
TRBV5-1	TRBD1	TRBJ2-3	many	CASTVDGQGRTDTQYF	TGCGCCAGCACCGTCGATGGACAGGGTAGAACAGATACGCAGTATTTT
TRBV14	.	TRBJ2-1	few	CASSQDRTFSYNEQFF	TGTGCCAGCAGCCAAGATCGGACTTTCTCCTACAATGAGCAGTTCTTC
TRBV9	.	TRBJ2-1	.	CASTQGSGSSYNEQFF	TGTGCCAGCACGCAAGGGAGCGGAAGCTCCTACAATGAGCAGTTCTTC
TRBV2	.	TRBJ2-7	.	CASSDHGRPLSYEQYF	TGTGCCAGCAGTGATCATGGACGTCCTCTCTCCTACGAGCAGTACTTC
TRBV5-1	TRBD2	TRBJ2-1	.	CASSSSSGRASYNEQFF	TGCGCCAGCAGCTCGTCTAGCGGGAGGGCCTCCTACAATGAGCAGTTCTTC
TRBV9	.	TRBJ2-5	once	CASSVVWGSNNEQYF	TGTGCCAGCAGCGTAGTATGGGGATCGAACAATGAGCAGTACTTC
TRBV27	.	TRBJ1-6	few	CASSLRPEQGVSPLHF	TGTGCCAGCAGTTTAAGGCCAGAACAAGGGGTTTCACCCCTCCACTTT
TRBV2	.	TRBJ1-5	.	CASSAGGSSNQPQHF	TGTGCCAGCAGTGCGGGGGGAAGTAGCAATCAGCCCCAGCATTTT